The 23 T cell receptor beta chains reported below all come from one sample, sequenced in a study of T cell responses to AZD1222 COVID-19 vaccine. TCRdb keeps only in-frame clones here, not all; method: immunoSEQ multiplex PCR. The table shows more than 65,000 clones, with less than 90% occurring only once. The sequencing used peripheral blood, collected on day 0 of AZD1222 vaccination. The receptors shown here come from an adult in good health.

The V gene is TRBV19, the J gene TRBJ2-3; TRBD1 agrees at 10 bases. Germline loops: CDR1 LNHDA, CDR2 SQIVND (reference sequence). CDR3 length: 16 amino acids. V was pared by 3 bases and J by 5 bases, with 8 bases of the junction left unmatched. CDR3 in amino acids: CASSITGTGVLDTQYF. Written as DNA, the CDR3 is TGTGCCAGTAGTATTACCGGGACAGGGGTGTTAGATACGCAGTATTTT. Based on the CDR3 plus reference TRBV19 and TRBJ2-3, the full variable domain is DGGITQSPKYLFRKEGQNVTLSCEQNLNHDAMYWYRQDPGQGLRLIYYSQIVNDFQKGDIAEGYSVSREKKESFPLTVTSAQKNPTAFYLCASSITGTGVLDTQYFGPGTRLTVL.

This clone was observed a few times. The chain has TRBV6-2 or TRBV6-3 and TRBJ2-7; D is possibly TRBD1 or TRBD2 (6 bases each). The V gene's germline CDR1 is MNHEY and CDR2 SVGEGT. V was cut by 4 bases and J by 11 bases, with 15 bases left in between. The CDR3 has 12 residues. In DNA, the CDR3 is TGTGCCAGCAGTTCCCCCCGGGGGCTGGAGTACTTC. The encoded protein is CASSSPRGLEYF.

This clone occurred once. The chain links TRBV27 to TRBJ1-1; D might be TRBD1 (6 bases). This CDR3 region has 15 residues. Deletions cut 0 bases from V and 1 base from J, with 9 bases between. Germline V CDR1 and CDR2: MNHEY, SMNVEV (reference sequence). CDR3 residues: CASSLSWGRNTEAFF. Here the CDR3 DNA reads TGTGCCAGCAGTTTATCTTGGGGGCGGAACACTGAAGCTTTCTTT.

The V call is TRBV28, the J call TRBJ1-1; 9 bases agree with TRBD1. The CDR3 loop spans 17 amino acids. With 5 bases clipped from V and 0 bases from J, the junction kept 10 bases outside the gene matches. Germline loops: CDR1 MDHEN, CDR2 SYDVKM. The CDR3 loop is CASSTFGTGLMNTEAFF. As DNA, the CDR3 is TGTGCCAGCAGTACCTTCGGGACAGGGCTTATGAACACTGAAGCTTTCTTT.

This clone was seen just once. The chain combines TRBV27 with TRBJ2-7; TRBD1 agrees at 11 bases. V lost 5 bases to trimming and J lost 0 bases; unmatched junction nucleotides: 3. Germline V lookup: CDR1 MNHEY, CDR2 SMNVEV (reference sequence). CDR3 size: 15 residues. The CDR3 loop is CASSRGQGASYEQYF. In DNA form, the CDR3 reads TGTGCCAGCAGTCGAGGACAGGGGGCCTCCTACGAGCAGTACTTC.

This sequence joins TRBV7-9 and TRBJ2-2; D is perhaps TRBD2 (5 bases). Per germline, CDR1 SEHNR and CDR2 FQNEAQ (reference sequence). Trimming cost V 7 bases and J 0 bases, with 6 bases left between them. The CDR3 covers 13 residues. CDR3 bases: TGTGCCAGCACGGGAACGAACACCGGGGAGCTGTTTTTT. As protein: CASTGTNTGELFF. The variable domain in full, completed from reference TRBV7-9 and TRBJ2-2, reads DTGVSQNPRHKITKRGQNVTFRCDPISEHNRLYWYRQTLGQGPEFLTYFQNEAQLEKSRLLSDRFSAERPKGSFSTLEIQRTEQGDSAMYLCASTGTNTGELFFGEGSRLTVL.

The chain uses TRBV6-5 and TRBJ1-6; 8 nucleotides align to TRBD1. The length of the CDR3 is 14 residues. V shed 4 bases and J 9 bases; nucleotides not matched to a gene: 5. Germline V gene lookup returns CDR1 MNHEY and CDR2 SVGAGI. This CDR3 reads CASSFDRGSSPLHF. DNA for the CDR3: TGTGCCAGCAGTTTTGACAGGGGAAGTTCACCCCTCCACTTT.

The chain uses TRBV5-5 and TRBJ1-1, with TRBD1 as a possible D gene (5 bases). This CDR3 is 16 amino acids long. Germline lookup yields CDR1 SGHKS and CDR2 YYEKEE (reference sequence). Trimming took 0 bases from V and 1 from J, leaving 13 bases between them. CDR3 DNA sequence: TGTGCCAGCAGCTTGGTGGGGAATACAGGGAACACTGAAGCTTTCTTT. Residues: CASSLVGNTGNTEAFF. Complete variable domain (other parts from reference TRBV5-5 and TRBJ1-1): DAGVTQSPTHLIKTRGQQVTLRCSPISGHKSVSWYQQVLGQGPQFIFQYYEKEERGRGNFPDRFSARQFPNYSSELNVNALLLGDSALYLCASSLVGNTGNTEAFFGQGTRLTVV.

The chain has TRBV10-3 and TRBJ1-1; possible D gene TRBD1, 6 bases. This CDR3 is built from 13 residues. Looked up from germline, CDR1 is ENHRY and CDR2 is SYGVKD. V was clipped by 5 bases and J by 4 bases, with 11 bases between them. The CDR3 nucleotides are TGTGCCATCAGTCTACAGGGTCTCACTGAAGCTTTCTTT. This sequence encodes CAISLQGLTEAFF.

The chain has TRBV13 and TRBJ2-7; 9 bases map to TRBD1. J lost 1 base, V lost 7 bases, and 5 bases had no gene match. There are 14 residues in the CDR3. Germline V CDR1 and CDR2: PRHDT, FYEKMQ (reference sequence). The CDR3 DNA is TGTGCCAGCATCAGGACAGGGGTTTCCTACGAGCAGTACTTC. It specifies CASIRTGVSYEQYF.

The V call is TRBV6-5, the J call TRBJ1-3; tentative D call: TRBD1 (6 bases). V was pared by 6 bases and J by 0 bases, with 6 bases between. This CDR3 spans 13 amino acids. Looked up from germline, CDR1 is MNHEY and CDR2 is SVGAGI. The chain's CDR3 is CASRDSSGNTIYF. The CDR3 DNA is TGTGCCAGCAGGGACAGCTCTGGAAACACCATATATTTT.

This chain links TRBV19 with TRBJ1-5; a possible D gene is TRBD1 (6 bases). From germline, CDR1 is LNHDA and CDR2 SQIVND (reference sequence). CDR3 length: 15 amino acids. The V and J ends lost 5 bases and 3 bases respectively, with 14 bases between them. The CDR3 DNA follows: TGTGCCAGTAGTGTCTCCACAGGGTCCAATCAGCCCCAGCATTTT. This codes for CASSVSTGSNQPQHF. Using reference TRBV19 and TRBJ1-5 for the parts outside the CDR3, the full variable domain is DGGITQSPKYLFRKEGQNVTLSCEQNLNHDAMYWYRQDPGQGLRLIYYSQIVNDFQKGDIAEGYSVSREKKESFPLTVTSAQKNPTAFYLCASSVSTGSNQPQHFGDGTRLSIL.

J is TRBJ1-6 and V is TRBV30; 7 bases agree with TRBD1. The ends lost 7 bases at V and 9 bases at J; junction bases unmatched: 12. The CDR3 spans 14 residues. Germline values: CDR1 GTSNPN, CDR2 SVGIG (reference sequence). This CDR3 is CAFTQTGTISPLHF. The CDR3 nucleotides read TGTGCCTTCACACAGACAGGGACGATTTCACCCCTCCACTTT. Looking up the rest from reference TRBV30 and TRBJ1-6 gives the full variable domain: SQTIHQWPATLVQPVGSPLSLECTVEGTSNPNLYWYRQAAGRGLQLLFYSVGIGQISSEVPQNLSASRPQDRQFILSSKKLLLSDSGFYLCAFTQTGTISPLHFGNGTRLTVT.

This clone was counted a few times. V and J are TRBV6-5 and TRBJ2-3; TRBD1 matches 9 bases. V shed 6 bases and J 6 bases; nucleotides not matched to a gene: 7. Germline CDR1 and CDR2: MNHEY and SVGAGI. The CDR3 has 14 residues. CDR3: CASSRDRVFDTQYF. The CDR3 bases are TGTGCCAGCAGCCGGGACAGGGTTTTTGATACGCAGTATTTT.

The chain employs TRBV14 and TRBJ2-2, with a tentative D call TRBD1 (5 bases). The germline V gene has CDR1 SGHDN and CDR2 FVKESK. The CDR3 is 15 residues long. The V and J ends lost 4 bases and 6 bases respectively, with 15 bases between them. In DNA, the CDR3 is TGTGCCAGCAGCCGGGGCGGAACAAACCCCGGGGAGCTGTTTTTT. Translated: CASSRGGTNPGELFF. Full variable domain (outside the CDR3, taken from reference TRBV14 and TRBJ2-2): EAGVTQFPSHSVIEKGQTVTLRCDPISGHDNLYWYRRVMGKEIKFLLHFVKESKQDESGMPNNRFLAERTGGTYSTLKVQPAELEDSGVYFCASSRGGTNPGELFFGEGSRLTVL.

The CDR3 DNA sequence: TGTGCCAGTACCACCCCTAACCAACCCGGTCAGCCCCAGCATTTT. Its translation is CASTTPNQPGQPQHF. V gene TRBV19 combines with J gene TRBJ1-5; D remains ambiguous. The germline CDR1 and CDR2 sequences are LNHDA and SQIVND (reference sequence). CDR3 length equals 15 residues. Trimming stripped 7 bases from V and 6 bases from J, with 19 bases between.

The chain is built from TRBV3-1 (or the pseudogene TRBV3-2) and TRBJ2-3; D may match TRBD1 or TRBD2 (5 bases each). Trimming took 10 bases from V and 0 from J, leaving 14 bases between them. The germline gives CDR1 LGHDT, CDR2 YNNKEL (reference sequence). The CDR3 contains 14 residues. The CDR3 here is CATIGTPSTDTQYF. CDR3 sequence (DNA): TGTGCCACCATCGGGACGCCTAGCACAGATACGCAGTATTTT.

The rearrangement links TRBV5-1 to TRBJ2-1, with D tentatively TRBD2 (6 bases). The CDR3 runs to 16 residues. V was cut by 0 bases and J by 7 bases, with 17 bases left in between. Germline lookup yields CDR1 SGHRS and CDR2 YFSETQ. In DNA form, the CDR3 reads TGCGCCAGCAGCTTGGCCGTCGGGGGAACGGGGAATGAGCAGTTCTTC. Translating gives CASSLAVGGTGNEQFF.

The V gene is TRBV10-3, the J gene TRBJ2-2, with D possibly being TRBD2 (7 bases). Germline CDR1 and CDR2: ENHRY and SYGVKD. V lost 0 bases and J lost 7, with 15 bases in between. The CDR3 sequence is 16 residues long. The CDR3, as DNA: TGTGCCATCAGTGAGTCGAACGGGGGGCTTAACGGGGAGCTGTTTTTT. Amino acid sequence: CAISESNGGLNGELFF.

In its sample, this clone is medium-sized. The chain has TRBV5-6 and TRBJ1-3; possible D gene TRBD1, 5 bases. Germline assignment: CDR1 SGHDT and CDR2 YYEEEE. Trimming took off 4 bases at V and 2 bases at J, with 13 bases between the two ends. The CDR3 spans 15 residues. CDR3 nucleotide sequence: TGTGCCAGCAGCCCCTTCGGGGGAACTGGAAACACCATATATTTT. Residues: CASSPFGGTGNTIYF.

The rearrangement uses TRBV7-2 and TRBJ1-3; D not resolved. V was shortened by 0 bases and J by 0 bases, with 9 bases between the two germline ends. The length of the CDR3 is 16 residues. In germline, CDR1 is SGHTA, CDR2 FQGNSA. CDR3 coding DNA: TGTGCCAGCAGCTTAGCGGGCGGATACTCTGGAAACACCATATATTTT. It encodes CASSLAGGYSGNTIYF.

As DNA, the CDR3 is TGTGCCAGCAGTTCGGACAGGGGTCGGAATGAAAAACTGTTTTTT. Its protein is CASSSDRGRNEKLFF. This chain links TRBV25-1 with TRBJ1-4; 9 bases are a match to TRBD1. The germline V gene has CDR1 MGHDK and CDR2 SYGVNS. V shed 5 bases and J 5 bases; nucleotides not matched to a gene: 6. The CDR3 runs to 15 residues. The full variable domain, its missing parts supplied by reference TRBV25-1 and TRBJ1-4, is EADIYQTPRYLVIGTGKKITLECSQTMGHDKMYWYQQDPGMELHLIHYSYGVNSTEKGDLSSESTVSRIRTEHFPLTLESARPSHTSQYLCASSSDRGRNEKLFFGSGTQLSVL.

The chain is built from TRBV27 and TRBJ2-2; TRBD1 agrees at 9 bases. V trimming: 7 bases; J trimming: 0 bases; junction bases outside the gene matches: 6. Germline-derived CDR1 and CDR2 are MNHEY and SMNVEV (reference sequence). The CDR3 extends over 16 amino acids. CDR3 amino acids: CASTGTGISNTGELFF. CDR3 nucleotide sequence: TGTGCCAGCACCGGGACAGGGATATCGAACACCGGGGAGCTGTTTTTT.